A single T cell receptor beta chain is shown here with its context. Its antigen is not identified. This specimen belongs to a study of blood T cells in healthy people across ages. Overall study results and limits: Long-lived donors had more naive CD4+ cells and higher diversity than aged donors. Without sorted subsets, naive and antigen-experienced compartments could not be conclusively compared.

A second roughly 6 to 12 cycle PCR used barcoded and J-beta primers. Each of the cDNA molecules was tagged by a template-switch adaptor with 12 random nucleotides. CDR3-containing paired-end reads numbering at least 2.5 million came from each sample. TCRdb reanalysed the 5' RACE reads using MiXCR and keeps one entry per CDR3 protein. Of 800,000 or so distinct CDR3 sequences in the sample, 62% were seen once. Germline-derived CDR1 and CDR2 are SGHTA and FQGNSA. The CDR3 is 16 amino acids. V shed 1 base and J shed 8 bases, with 18 bases lying between them. Sequencing was performed on blood. The chain employs TRBV7-2 and TRBJ2-1, with D possibly matching TRBD2 (7 bases). The clonotype originates from a man aged 25-40 years in good health. In DNA form, the CDR3 reads TGTGCCAGCAGCTTAGGAGTGGGGGGGGCCGTGGATGAGCAGTTCTTC. This sequence encodes CASSLGVGGAVDEQFF.